A selection of T cell receptor beta chains follows, all from one sample in a study of blood T cells in healthy people across ages. TCRdb reprocessed the 5' RACE reads via MiXCR and lists one record per CDR3 protein. Of some 920,000 distinct CDR3 sequences detected, about 53% appear once; the ten largest clones hold about a fifth. The sample was blood. These receptors were collected from a woman aged 55-69 years in good health. CDR3s include the opening cysteine and the closing phenylalanine or tryptophan. A D gene is named only where the DNA matches it firmly. Clone size is stated in some rows and not others, as once, few, many or a class when expanded.

>TRBJ2-7|-|TRBV20-1|few|16
CSARTGEPPGAYEQYF
TGCAGTGCTAGGACGGGAGAGCCCCCAGGGGCCTACGAGCAGTACTTC
>TRBJ2-7|TRBD2|TRBV6-5|-|15
CASSSTSGSPYEQYF
TGTGCCAGCAGTTCAACTAGCGGGAGTCCCTACGAGCAGTACTTC
>TRBJ2-7|-|TRBV11-2|few|15
CASSLDPRVSDEQYF
TGTGCCAGCAGCTTAGATCCAAGAGTAAGCGACGAGCAGTACTTC
>TRBJ2-3|TRBD1|TRBV5-1|-|13
CASIGTGTDTQYF
TGCGCCAGCATAGGGACAGGGACGGATACGCAGTATTTT
>TRBJ2-3|-|TRBV5-1|many|11
CASSTVDTQYF
TGCGCCAGTTCGACTGTGGATACGCAGTATTTT
>TRBJ2-3|-|TRBV5-1|few|13
CASSTAVTDTQYF
TGCGCCAGCAGCACCGCGGTGACAGATACGCAGTATTTT
>TRBJ2-1|-|TRBV28|-|15
CATDEGDYENNEQFF
TGTGCCACCGACGAGGGCGACTACGAGAACAATGAGCAGTTCTTC
>TRBJ2-1|TRBD2|TRBV7-2|-|19
CASSLFGREGRSSYNEQFF
TGTGCCAGCAGCTTATTTGGGCGGGAGGGCCGTAGCTCCTACAATGAGCAGTTCTTC
>TRBJ2-3|TRBD2|TRBV5-1|-|15
CASSLVAGEVDTQYF
TGCGCCAGCAGCTTGGTAGCGGGGGAAGTAGATACGCAGTATTTT
>TRBJ2-3|-|TRBV5-1|-|15
CASSQALASTDTQYF
TGCGCCAGCAGCCAAGCACTAGCTTCCACAGATACGCAGTATTTT
>TRBJ2-7|TRBD2|TRBV7-2|-|14
CASSLRREGGSQYF
TGTGCCAGCAGCTTGAGGCGGGAGGGGGGGAGCCAGTACTTC
>TRBJ2-3|-|TRBV5-1|few|13
CASSSTIKDTQYF
TGCGCCAGCAGCTCCACAATAAAAGATACGCAGTATTTT
>TRBJ2-7|-|TRBV10-2|few|12
CASARLGTEQYF
TGCGCCAGCGCGCGACTAGGTACCGAGCAGTACTTC
>TRBJ2-5|TRBD2|TRBV20-1|many|16
CSAPPLAGVSSETQYF
TGCAGTGCTCCGCCGCTAGCGGGAGTTTCCTCAGAGACCCAGTACTTC
>TRBJ1-2|-|TRBV12-3/TRBV12-4|few|13
CASSLPGPDGYTF
TGTGCCAGCAGTTTGCCAGGGCCCGATGGCTACACCTTC
>TRBJ1-4|-|TRBV6-5|-|14
CASSAGRGGEKLFF
TGTGCCAGCAGTGCGGGCAGGGGAGGTGAAAAACTGTTTTTT
>TRBJ2-7|TRBD2|TRBV28|once|16
CASSLGGGLALYEQYF
TGTGCCAGCAGTTTAGGTGGGGGACTAGCCCTCTACGAGCAGTACTTC
>TRBJ2-6|-|TRBV6-1|-|15
CASSTRESGANVLTF
TGTGCCAGCAGCACTAGGGAGTCTGGGGCCAACGTCCTGACTTTC